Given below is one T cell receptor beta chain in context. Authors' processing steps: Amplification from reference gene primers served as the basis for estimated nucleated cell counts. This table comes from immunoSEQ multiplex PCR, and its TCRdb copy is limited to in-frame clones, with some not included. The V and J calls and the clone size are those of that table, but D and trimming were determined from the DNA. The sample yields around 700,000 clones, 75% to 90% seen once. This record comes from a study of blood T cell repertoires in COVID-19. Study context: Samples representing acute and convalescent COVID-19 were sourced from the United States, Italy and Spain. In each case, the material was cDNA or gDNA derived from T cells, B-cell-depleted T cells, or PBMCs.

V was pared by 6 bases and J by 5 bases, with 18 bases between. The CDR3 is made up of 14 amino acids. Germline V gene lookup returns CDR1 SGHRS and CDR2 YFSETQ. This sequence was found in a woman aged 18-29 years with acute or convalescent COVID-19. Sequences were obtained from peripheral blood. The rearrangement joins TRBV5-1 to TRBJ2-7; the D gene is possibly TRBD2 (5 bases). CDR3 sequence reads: CASTRTGVGDEQYF. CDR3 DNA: TGCGCCAGCACCAGGACCGGGGTAGGTGACGAGCAGTACTTC.